This T cell receptor (beta chain) was captured by sequencing in a study of beta chain features in type 1 diabetes. Study-level findings and limits: Moderate but significant shortening of TCRB CDR3s was recorded in all four CD4+ subsets from Type 1 diabetes patients.

The authors reverse transcribed all of the isolated RNA, so sequencing captured expressed TCRB transcripts. The assay was immunoSEQ multiplex PCR, and TCRdb's table has in-frame clones only and misses some. Counted here are 640,000 or so clones, over 12% occurring once; the ten biggest clones make up 0.035% to 0.04%. This clone came up a few times. Its target is not known. The CDR3 is 12 amino acids. Germline V gene lookup returns CDR1 SGHRS and CDR2 YFSETQ. Trimming left V 2 bases short and J 4 bases short, with 5 bases between. The specimen was naive CD4+ T cells from blood. The sequence came from a man younger than 30 with type 1 diabetes. This chain connects TRBV5-1 to TRBJ2-3, with D unclear. As DNA, the CDR3 is TGCGCCAGCAGCTTAAGGGCAGATACGCAGTATTTT. Amino acid sequence: CASSLRADTQYF.